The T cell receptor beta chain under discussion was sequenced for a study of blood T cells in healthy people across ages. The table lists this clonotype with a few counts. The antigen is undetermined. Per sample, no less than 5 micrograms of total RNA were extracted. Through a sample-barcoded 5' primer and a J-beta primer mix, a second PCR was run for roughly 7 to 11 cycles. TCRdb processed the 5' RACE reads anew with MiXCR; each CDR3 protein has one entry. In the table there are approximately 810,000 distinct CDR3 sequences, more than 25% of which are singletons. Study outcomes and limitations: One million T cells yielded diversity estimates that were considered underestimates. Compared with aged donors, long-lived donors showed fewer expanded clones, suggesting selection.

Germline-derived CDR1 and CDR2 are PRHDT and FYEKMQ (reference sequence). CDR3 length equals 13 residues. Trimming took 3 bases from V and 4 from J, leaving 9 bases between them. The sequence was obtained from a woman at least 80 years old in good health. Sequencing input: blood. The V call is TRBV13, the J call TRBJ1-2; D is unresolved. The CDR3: CASSLTHFYGYTF. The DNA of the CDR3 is TGTGCCAGCAGCTTGACTCACTTCTATGGCTACACCTTC.